This T cell receptor (beta chain) was sequenced in a study of beta chain features in type 1 diabetes. Overall study: Taken together, all samples contributed some 98 million examined sorted cells.

The sequenced template was cDNA made from the entire isolated RNA. Here immunoSEQ multiplex PCR was the method, and the copy in TCRdb shows in-frame clones only, minus some. The sample contains some 150,000 clones, 10% of which appear only once. Study-wide results and limits: The naive, central memory and Treg TCRB repertoires looked more alike in patients than they did in healthy donors.

V lost 1 base and J 0 bases, leaving 10 bases between the germline ends. CDR3 length equals 16 residues. Germline V gene lookup returns CDR1 SGHTA and CDR2 FQGNSA. As regards this clone: Its antigen is undetermined.

The receptor was isolated from a man between 18 and 29 years old in good health. Sequences were obtained from naive CD4+ T cells from blood. V gene TRBV7-2 combines with J gene TRBJ1-5; D unresolved. CDR3 protein: CASSLDRPYSNQPQHF. The CDR3 DNA sequence: TGTGCCAGCAGCTTAGACAGACCCTATAGCAATCAGCCCCAGCATTTT.